The source of this TCR beta chain is a study of cytomegalovirus exposure and HLA in healthy donors. Overall study findings and caveats: Reported results showed that the classifier diagnosed cytomegalovirus status with high specificity and sensitivity. Among TCR beta chains, those listed as cytomegalovirus-associated numbered over 150. When analyzed later, a missense DCLRE1C variant was found to be linked to TCR beta V- and J-gene trimming.

About this clone itself: Its matching antigen is unknown.

Use of 60 Vbeta and 13 Jbeta primers characterized the PCR. The table came from immunoSEQ multiplex PCR; TCRdb's copy has only in-frame clones and leaves some out. The top ten clones hold 3% of a sample with roughly 120,000 clones, 9.5% of them seen once. V was shortened by 5 bases and J by 1 base, with 7 bases between the two germline ends. Germline V gene sequence: CDR1 SGHTA, CDR2 FQGTGA. This CDR3 spans 13 amino acids. Healthy individuals who donated bone marrow served as the donors. The sample consisted of PBMCs. The chain couples TRBV7-3 to TRBJ2-3; D unresolved. This receptor was identified in a young man in good health and CMV-seronegative. The CDR3 here is CASSPSGTDTQYF. In DNA form, the CDR3 reads TGTGCCAGCAGCCCAAGCGGCACAGATACGCAGTATTTT. Together with reference TRBV7-3 and TRBJ2-3, the CDR3 gives the full variable domain: GAGVSQTPSNKVTEKGKYVELRCDPISGHTALYWYRQSLGQGPEFLIYFQGTGAADDSGLPNDRFFAVRPEGSVSTLKIQRTERGDSAVYLCASSPSGTDTQYFGPGTRLTVL.